This record concerns one TCR beta chain sequence. RNA totalling about 0.5 to 1 ug underwent reverse transcription with random hexamers. One entry per CDR3 protein, called by TCRdb with MiXCR from the immunoSEQ multiplex PCR reads. The sample holds roughly 28,000 distinct CDR3 sequences; roughly 92% are singletons and the top ten take about 0.27%. The sample originates from a study of CD8 T cells in Susac syndrome. Germline loops: CDR1 DFQATT, CDR2 SNEGSKA (reference sequence). Trimming took 0 bases from V and 3 from J; bases not matched to a gene: 6. The CDR3 consists of 16 residues. The sequencing input was CD8+ T cells from PBMCs. V gene TRBV20-1 combines with J gene TRBJ1-3, with 9 bases that match TRBD1. The sequence derives from a human donor in good health. The CDR3 bases are TGCAGTGCTAGAGATAGGAACAGGGGGCGTGGAAACACCATATATTTT. This sequence encodes CSARDRNRGRGNTIYF.